This T cell receptor (beta chain) comes out of a study of neoadjuvant nivolumab and ipilimumab in lung cancer. The data were produced by immunoSEQ multiplex PCR, yet TCRdb's version contains in-frame clones alone and is incomplete. The sample gives about 18,000 clones, around 87% of which show up once; 2% to 2.5% is in the top ten. The CDR3 loop spans 15 amino acids. Germline CDR1 GTSNPN, CDR2 SVGIG (reference sequence). V shed 0 bases and J shed 10 bases, with 18 bases lying between them. This clone was seen once. The chain uses TRBV30 and TRBJ1-4; the D gene is possibly TRBD1 (5 bases). This TCR came from an adult with non-small cell lung cancer. This specimen consisted of peripheral blood, obtained before neoadjuvant nivolumab, alone or with ipilimumab. CDR3 protein: CAWSVGNGGRGKLFF. CDR3 sequence (DNA): TGTGCCTGGAGTGTTGGGAATGGGGGACGGGGAAAACTGTTTTTT.